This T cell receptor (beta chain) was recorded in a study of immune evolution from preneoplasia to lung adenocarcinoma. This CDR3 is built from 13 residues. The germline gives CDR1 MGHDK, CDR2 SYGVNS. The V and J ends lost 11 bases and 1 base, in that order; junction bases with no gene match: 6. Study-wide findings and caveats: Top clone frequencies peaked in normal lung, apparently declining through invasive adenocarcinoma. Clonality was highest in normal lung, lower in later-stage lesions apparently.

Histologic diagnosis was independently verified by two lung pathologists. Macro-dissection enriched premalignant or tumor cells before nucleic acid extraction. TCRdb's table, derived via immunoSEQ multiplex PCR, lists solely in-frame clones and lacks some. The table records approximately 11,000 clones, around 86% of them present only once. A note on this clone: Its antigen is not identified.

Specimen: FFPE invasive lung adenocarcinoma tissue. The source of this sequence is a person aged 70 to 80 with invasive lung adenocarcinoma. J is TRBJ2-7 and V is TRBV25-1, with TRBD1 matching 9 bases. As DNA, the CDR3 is TGTGCCGCGGCCGGGACAGGGTCCTACGAGCAGTACTTC. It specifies CAAAGTGSYEQYF.